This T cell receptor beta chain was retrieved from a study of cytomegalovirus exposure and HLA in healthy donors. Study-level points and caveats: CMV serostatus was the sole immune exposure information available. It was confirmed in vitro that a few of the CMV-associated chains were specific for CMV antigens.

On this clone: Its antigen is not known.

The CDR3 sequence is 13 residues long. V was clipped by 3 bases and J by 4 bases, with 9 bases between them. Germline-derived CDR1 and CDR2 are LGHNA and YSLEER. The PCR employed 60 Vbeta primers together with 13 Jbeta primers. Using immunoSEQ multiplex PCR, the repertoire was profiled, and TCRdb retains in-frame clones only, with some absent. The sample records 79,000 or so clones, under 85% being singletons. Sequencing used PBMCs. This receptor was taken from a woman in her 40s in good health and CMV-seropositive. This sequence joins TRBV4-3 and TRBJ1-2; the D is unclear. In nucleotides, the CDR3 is TGCGCCAGCAGCCACGACAAACTCTATGGCTACACCTTC. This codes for CASSHDKLYGYTF.